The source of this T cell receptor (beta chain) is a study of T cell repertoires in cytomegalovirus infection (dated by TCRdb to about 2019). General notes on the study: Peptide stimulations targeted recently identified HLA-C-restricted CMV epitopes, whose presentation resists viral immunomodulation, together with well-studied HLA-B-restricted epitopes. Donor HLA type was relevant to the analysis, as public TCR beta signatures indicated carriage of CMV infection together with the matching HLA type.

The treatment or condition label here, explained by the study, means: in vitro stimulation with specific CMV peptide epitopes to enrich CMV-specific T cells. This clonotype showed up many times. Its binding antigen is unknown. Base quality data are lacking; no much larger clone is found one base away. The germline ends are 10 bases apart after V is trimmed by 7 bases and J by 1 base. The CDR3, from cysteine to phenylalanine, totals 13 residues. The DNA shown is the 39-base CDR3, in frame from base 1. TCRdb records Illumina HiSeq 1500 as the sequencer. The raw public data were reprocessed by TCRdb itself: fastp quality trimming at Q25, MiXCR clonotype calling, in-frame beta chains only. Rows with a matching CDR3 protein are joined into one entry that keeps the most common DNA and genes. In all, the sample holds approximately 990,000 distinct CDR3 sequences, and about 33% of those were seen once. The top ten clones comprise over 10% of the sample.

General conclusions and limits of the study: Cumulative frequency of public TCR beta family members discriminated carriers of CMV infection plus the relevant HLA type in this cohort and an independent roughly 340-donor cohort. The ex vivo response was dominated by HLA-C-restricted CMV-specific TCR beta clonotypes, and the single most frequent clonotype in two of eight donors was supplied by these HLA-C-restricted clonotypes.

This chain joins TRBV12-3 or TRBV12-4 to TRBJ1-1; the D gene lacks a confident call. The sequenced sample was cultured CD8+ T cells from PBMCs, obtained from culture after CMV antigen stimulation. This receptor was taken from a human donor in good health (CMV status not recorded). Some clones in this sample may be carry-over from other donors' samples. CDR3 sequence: CASNRWQNTEAFF. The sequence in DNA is TGTGCCAGCAATCGGTGGCAGAACACTGAAGCTTTCTTT.